A single sample is the source of the 9 T cell receptor beta chains below, sequenced in a study of T-cell reconstitution after alpha-beta-depleted transplantation in children. During its preparation, the TCRbeta library received unique molecular identifiers. TCRdb re-called the PCR reads through MiXCR, storing one row per CDR3 protein. The sample carries 700,000 to 950,000 distinct CDR3 sequences, 15% to 20% recorded once. This specimen was PBMCs, mostly from graft donor cells, taken 360 days after TCRalphabeta/CD19-depleted stem cell transplant. These receptor sequences come from a male patient between 10 and 17 years old who had a stem cell transplant for acute lymphoblastic leukemia, so the T cells may come from the graft donor.

In this sample, this clonotype turned up a few times. CDR3 coding DNA: TGTGCCAGCAGCCAAATAGCGGGAGTACCCACCGGGGAGCTGTTTTTT. Protein product: CASSQIAGVPTGELFF. The V call is TRBV7-3, the J call TRBJ2-2, with 9 bases that match TRBD2. The CDR3 has 16 amino acids. Germline CDR1 reads SGHTA; CDR2 reads FQGTGA. V lost 5 bases to trimming and J lost 4 bases; unmatched junction nucleotides: 8.

The chain employs TRBV15 and TRBJ2-5, with 7 bases identical to TRBD2. V was pared by 2 bases and J by 2 bases, with 2 bases of the junction left unmatched. This CDR3 has 14 amino acids. Germline loops: CDR1 LNHNV, CDR2 YYDKDF (reference sequence). The CDR3 region has the DNA TGTGCCACCAGCAGATGGGGGGGGCAAGAGACCCAGTACTTC. Its translation is CATSRWGGQETQYF.

This sequence joins TRBV19 and TRBJ2-2, with D tentatively TRBD1 (5 bases). The CDR3 totals 17 residues. Germline CDR1 and CDR2: LNHDA and SQIVND (reference sequence). Trimming removed 0 bases from V and 5 bases from J, with 16 bases in between. CDR3 sequence: CASSIDHEQQATGELFF. The CDR3, as DNA: TGTGCCAGTAGTATAGACCACGAACAACAGGCTACCGGGGAGCTGTTTTTT.

The J gene is TRBJ2-1, the V gene TRBV15; 13 bases agree with TRBD2. Unmatched junction bases numbered 4, after V lost 3 bases and J lost 5 bases. Germline CDR1 LNHNV, CDR2 YYDKDF (reference sequence). This CDR3 is built from 16 residues. The chain's CDR3 is CATSSLGLAGDNEQFF. The DNA of the CDR3 is TGTGCCACCAGCAGCCTCGGACTAGCGGGGGACAATGAGCAGTTCTTC.

This clonotype was detected a few times. The chain carries TRBV4-1 and TRBJ2-3; D assignment may be TRBD1 or TRBD2 (6 bases each). V was cut by 4 bases and J by 5 bases, with 13 bases left in between. Germline V lookup: CDR1 MGHRA, CDR2 YSYEKL. The CDR3 extends over 14 amino acids. CDR3 amino acids: CASSRGDKQDTQYF. The CDR3 DNA reads TGCGCCAGCAGCCGGGGGGACAAACAAGATACGCAGTATTTT.

This clonotype was picked up many times. The V and J genes are TRBV11-2 and TRBJ2-1; D unresolved. Germline CDR1 SGHAT, CDR2 FQNNGV. This CDR3 is 15 amino acids long. With 5 bases removed from V and 4 bases from J, the gap between germline ends came to 15 bases. The CDR3 DNA reads TGTGCCAGCAGCCGGTCGTCAGGACGATACAATGAGCAGTTCTTC. It is translated as CASSRSSGRYNEQFF. Combining the CDR3 with reference TRBV11-2 and TRBJ2-1 gives the whole variable domain EAGVAQSPRYKIIEKRQSVAFWCNPISGHATLYWYQQILGQGPKLLIQFQNNGVVDDSQLPKDRFSAERLKGVDSTLKIQPAKLEDSAVYLCASSRSSGRYNEQFFGPGTRLTVL.

This clonotype was seen a few times. The V and J genes are TRBV6-1 and TRBJ2-3; TRBD2 matches 11 bases. Germline-derived CDR1 and CDR2 are MNHNS and SASEGT. This CDR3 comprises 15 residues. The V gene end was trimmed by 10 bases and the J gene end by 5 bases; junction bases not matched to a gene: 11. This chain's CDR3 is CATLILAGAGDTQYF. In DNA, the CDR3 is TGTGCCACCCTCATACTAGCGGGAGCCGGAGATACGCAGTATTTT.

The rearrangement joins TRBV28 to TRBJ1-5, with 9 bases lining up with TRBD1. The CDR3 runs 18 residues. The J segment lost 0 bases and the V segment lost 3 bases, leaving 9 bases of the junction unmatched. Germline loops: CDR1 MDHEN, CDR2 SYDVKM. CDR3 sequence reads: CASSLPRQGEYSNQPQHF. CDR3 bases: TGTGCCAGCAGTTTGCCGAGACAGGGGGAGTATAGCAATCAGCCCCAGCATTTT.

This chain uses TRBV20-1 with TRBJ1-2; D ambiguous. V lost 1 base to trimming and J lost 5 bases, with 20 bases between them. Germline V gives CDR1 DFQATT, CDR2 SNEGSKA (reference sequence). The CDR3 is made up of 16 amino acids. Here the CDR3 DNA reads TGCAGTGCTAGAGGGTATACGAATCATTGGACTTATGGCTACACCTTC. It translates to CSARGYTNHWTYGYTF.